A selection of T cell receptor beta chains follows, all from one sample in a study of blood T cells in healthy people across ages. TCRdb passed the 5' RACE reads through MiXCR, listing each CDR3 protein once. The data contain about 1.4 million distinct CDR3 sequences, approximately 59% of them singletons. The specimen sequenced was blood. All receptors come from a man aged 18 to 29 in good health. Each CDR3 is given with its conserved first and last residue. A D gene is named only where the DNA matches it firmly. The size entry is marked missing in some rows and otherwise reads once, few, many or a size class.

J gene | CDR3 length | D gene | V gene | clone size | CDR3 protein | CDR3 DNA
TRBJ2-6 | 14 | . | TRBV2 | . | CASTYSAGANVLTF | TGTGCCAGCACTTACAGCGCTGGGGCCAACGTCCTGACTTTC
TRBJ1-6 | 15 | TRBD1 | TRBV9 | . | CASSVAGTGFSPLHF | TGTGCCAGCAGCGTGGCCGGGACAGGGTTCTCACCCCTCCACTTT
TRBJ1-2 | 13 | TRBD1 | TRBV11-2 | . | CASRPGQVGGYTF | TGTGCCAGCAGACCCGGACAGGTCGGAGGCTACACCTTC
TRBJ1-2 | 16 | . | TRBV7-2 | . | CASSYGGGVTSYGYTF | TGTGCCAGCAGCTATGGAGGGGGGGTAACCAGCTATGGCTACACCTTC
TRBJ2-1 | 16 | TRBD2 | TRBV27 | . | CASAESDRGGWYEQFF | TGTGCCAGCGCCGAGTCCGACCGGGGGGGCTGGTATGAGCAGTTCTTC
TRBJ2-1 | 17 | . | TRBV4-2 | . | CASSPRIARTSYNEQFF | TGTGCCAGCAGCCCTCGGATAGCGAGGACCTCCTACAATGAGCAGTTCTTC
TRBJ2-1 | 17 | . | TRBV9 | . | CASSVDDFRSSYNEQFF | TGTGCCAGCAGCGTAGATGACTTTAGAAGCTCCTACAATGAGCAGTTCTTC
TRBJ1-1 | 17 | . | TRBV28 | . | CASTVARKHPRDTEAFF | TGTGCCAGCACTGTTGCCCGCAAACACCCGAGGGACACTGAAGCTTTCTTT
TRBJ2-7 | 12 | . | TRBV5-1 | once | CASSQPPGERYF | TGCGCCAGCAGCCAACCGCCGGGCGAGCGGTACTTC
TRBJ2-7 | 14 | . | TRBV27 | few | CASLSLGGPVEQYF | TGTGCCAGCCTTTCCCTCGGGGGACCAGTTGAGCAGTACTTC
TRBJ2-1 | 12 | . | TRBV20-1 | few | CSARGASAEQFF | TGCAGTGCTAGAGGAGCTAGCGCCGAGCAGTTCTTC
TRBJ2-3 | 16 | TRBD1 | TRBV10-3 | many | CAISEAPGQSTDTQYF | TGTGCCATCAGTGAGGCACCGGGACAGAGCACAGATACGCAGTATTTT
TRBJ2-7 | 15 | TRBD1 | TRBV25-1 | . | CASSEAGTAFYEQYF | TGTGCCAGCAGTGAAGCTGGGACAGCGTTCTACGAGCAGTACTTC
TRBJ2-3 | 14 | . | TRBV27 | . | CASSSRLSTDTQYF | TGTGCCAGCAGTTCCCGGTTGAGCACAGATACGCAGTATTTT
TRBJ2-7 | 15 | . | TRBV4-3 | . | CASSQGRTVYYEQYF | TGCGCCAGCAGCCAAGGGCGGACGGTCTACTACGAGCAGTACTTC
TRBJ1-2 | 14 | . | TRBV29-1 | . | CSAVAAGRDIGYTF | TGCAGCGCCGTGGCGGCAGGGAGGGATATTGGCTACACCTTC
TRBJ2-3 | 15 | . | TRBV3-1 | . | CASSHRDKVTDTQYF | TGTGCCAGCAGCCACCGGGACAAAGTCACAGATACGCAGTATTTT